This is a list of T cell receptor beta chains from one sample in a study of metastatic and nonmetastatic thyroid tumors. TCRdb re-analyzed the PCR reads through MiXCR. Here the sample spans some 93,000 clones, more than 9.5% being singletons. The sequenced material came from blood. The receptors here all came from a female donor with papillary thyroid cancer or a benign thyroid nodule (not recorded which). Some clones in this sample may be carry-over from other donors' samples. Both conserved end residues are part of each CDR3. The D gene is left open where the match is weak. Clone size is shown for a subset of rows, as once, few, many or a class of expanded clone.

V gene: TRBV7-6
D gene: TRBD2
clone size: few
J gene: TRBJ2-3
CDR3 protein: CASSLGLPRDPSDTQYF
CDR3 DNA: TGTGCCAGCAGCTTGGGACTACCTCGGGATCCCTCAGATACGCAGTATTTT

V gene: TRBV15
D gene: NA
clone size: many
J gene: TRBJ1-1
CDR3 protein: CATSRVARANTEAFF
CDR3 DNA: TGTGCCACCAGCAGAGTGGCCAGGGCGAACACTGAAGCTTTCTTT

V gene: TRBV7-2
D gene: TRBD1
clone size: NA
J gene: TRBJ1-2
CDR3 protein: CSSSRDRGRDGYTF
CDR3 DNA: TGTTCCAGCAGCAGAGACAGGGGGCGTGATGGCTACACCTTC

V gene: TRBV29-1
D gene: NA
clone size: many
J gene: TRBJ2-5
CDR3 protein: CSVALETQYF
CDR3 DNA: TGCAGCGTAGCCCTGGAGACCCAGTACTTC

V gene: TRBV4-3
D gene: NA
clone size: many
J gene: TRBJ2-3
CDR3 protein: CASSQEGDTDTQYF
CDR3 DNA: TGCGCCAGCAGCCAAGAAGGCGACACAGATACGCAGTATTTT

V gene: TRBV6-5
D gene: TRBD1
clone size: many
J gene: TRBJ2-4
CDR3 protein: CASSYRGPGNIQYF
CDR3 DNA: TGTGCCAGCAGTTACAGGGGGCCTGGGAACATTCAGTACTTC

V gene: TRBV19
D gene: NA
clone size: many
J gene: TRBJ2-3
CDR3 protein: CASSIFAGSTDTQYF
CDR3 DNA: TGTGCCAGTAGTATTTTCGCAGGTAGCACAGATACGCAGTATTTT

V gene: TRBV9
D gene: NA
clone size: many
J gene: TRBJ2-2
CDR3 protein: CASSVDGNTGELFF
CDR3 DNA: TGTGCCAGCAGCGTCGACGGGAACACCGGGGAGCTGTTTTTT

V gene: TRBV9
D gene: NA
clone size: many
J gene: TRBJ2-5
CDR3 protein: CASSGPPPTGTQETQYF
CDR3 DNA: TGTGCCAGCAGCGGACCCCCCCCCACAGGGACTCAAGAGACCCAGTACTTC

V gene: TRBV6-6
D gene: TRBD2
clone size: many
J gene: TRBJ2-1
CDR3 protein: CASSYRGGEVSGNEQFF
CDR3 DNA: TGTGCCAGCAGTTACCGTGGGGGGGAGGTCTCGGGAAATGAGCAGTTCTTC